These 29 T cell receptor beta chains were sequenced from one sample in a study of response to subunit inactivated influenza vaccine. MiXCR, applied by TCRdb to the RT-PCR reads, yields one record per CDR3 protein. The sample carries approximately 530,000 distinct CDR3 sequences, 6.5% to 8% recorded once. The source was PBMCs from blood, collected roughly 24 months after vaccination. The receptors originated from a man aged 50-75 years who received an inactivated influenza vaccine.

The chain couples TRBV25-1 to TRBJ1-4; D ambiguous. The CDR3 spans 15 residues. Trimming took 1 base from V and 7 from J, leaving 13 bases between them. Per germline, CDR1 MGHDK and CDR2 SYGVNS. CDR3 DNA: TGTGCCAGCAGTGAATTTCTTTCCTTTGGTGAAAAACTGTTTTTT. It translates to CASSEFLSFGEKLFF.

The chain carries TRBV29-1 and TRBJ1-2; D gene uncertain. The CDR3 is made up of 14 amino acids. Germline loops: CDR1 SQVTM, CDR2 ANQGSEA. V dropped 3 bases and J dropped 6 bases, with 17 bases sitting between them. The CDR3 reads CSVDPIRGRHGYTF. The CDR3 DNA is TGCAGCGTTGACCCTATTCGGGGAAGGCATGGCTACACCTTC.

This CDR3 is CASRAGSASNQPQHF. CDR3 DNA sequence: TGTGCCAGCCGAGCCGGGTCCGCGAGCAATCAGCCCCAGCATTTT. The rearrangement links TRBV7-2 to TRBJ1-5, with no clear D. The germline V and J ends were trimmed by 8 bases and 1 base, with 15 bases remaining between them. This CDR3 has 15 amino acids. Per germline, CDR1 SGHTA and CDR2 FQGNSA.

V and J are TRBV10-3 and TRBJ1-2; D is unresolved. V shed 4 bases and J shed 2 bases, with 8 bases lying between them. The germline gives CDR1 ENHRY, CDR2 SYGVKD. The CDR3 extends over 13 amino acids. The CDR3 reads CAISGALNYGYTF. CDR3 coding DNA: TGTGCCATCAGTGGGGCTTTAAACTATGGCTACACCTTC.

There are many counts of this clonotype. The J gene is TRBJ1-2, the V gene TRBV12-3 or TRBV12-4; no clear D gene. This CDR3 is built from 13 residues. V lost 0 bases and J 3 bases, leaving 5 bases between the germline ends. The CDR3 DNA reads TGTGCCAGCAGTTTAGCGGCGGACTATGGCTACACCTTC. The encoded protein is CASSLAADYGYTF.

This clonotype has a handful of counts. The CDR3 coding sequence is TGTGCCAGCAGTTTGATTAGCGGCCGAGAGACCCAGTACTTC. Protein product: CASSLISGRETQYF. The genes are TRBV28 and TRBJ2-5; D possibly corresponds to TRBD2 (6 bases). The germline gives CDR1 MDHEN, CDR2 SYDVKM. This CDR3 spans 14 amino acids. V shed 3 bases and J shed 4 bases, with 12 bases lying between them.

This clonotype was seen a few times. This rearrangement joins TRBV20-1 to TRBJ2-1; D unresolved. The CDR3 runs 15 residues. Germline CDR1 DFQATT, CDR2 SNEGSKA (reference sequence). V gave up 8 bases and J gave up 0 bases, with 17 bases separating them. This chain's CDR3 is CSYQADSSSYNEQFF. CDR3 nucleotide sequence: TGCAGTTACCAGGCCGACTCGAGCTCCTACAATGAGCAGTTCTTC.

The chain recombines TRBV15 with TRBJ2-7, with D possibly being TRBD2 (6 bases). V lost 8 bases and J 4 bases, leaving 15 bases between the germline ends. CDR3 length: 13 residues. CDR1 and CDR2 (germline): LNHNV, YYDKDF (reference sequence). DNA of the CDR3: TGTGCCACCTCCATCGAGCGGGCGTACGAGCAGTACTTC. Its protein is CATSIERAYEQYF.

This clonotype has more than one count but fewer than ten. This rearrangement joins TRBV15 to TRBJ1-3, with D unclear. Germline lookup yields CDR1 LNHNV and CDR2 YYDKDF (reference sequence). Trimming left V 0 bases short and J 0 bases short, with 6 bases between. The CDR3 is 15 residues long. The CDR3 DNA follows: TGTGCCACCAGCAGAGACGGATACTCTGGAAACACCATATATTTT. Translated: CATSRDGYSGNTIYF.

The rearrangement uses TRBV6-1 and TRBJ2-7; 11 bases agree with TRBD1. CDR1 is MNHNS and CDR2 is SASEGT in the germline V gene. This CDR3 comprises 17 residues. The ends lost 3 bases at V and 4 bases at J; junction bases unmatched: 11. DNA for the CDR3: TGTGCCAGCAGTGAGGTGTGGGGCGGACAGGGGGCGTACGAGCAGTACTTC. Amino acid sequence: CASSEVWGGQGAYEQYF.

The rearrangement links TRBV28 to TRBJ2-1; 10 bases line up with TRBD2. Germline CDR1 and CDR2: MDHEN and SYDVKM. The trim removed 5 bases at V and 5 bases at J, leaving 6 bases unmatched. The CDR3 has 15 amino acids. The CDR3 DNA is TGTGCCAGCAGTCCAGCGGGAGGGCCTGACAATGAGCAGTTCTTC. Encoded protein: CASSPAGGPDNEQFF.

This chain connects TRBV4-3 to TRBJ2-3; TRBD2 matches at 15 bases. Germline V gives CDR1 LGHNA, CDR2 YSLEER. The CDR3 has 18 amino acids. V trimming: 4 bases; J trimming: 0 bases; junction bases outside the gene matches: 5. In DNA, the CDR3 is TGCGCCAGCAGCCCCTGGACTAGCGGGGGGGTTAGCACAGATACGCAGTATTTT. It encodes CASSPWTSGGVSTDTQYF.

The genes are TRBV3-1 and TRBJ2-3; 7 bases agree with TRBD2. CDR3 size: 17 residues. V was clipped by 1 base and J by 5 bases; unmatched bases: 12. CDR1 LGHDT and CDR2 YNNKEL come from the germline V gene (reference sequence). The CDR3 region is CASSQGSASGFLDTQYF. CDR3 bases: TGTGCCAGCAGCCAAGGTTCGGCTAGCGGTTTTCTAGATACGCAGTATTTT.

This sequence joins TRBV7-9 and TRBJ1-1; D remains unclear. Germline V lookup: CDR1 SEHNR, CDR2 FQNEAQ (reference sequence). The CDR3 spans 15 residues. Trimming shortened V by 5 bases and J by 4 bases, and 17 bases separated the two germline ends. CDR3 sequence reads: CASSQPWGNGTEAFF. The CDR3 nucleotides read TGTGCCAGCAGCCAACCGTGGGGTAACGGCACTGAAGCTTTCTTT. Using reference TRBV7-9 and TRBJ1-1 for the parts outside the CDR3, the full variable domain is DTGVSQNPRHKITKRGQNVTFRCDPISEHNRLYWYRQTLGQGPEFLTYFQNEAQLEKSRLLSDRFSAERPKGSFSTLEIQRTEQGDSAMYLCASSQPWGNGTEAFFGQGTRLTVV.

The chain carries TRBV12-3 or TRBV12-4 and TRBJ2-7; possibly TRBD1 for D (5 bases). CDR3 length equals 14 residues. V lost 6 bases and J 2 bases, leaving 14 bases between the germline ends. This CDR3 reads CASRFREGPYEQYF. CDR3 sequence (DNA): TGTGCCAGCAGATTCAGGGAAGGCCCCTACGAGCAGTACTTC.

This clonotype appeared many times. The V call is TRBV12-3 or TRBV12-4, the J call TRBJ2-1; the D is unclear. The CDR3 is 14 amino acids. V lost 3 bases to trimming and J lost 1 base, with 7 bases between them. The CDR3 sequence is CASSFTVSYNEQFF. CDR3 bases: TGTGCCAGCAGTTTCACCGTATCCTACAATGAGCAGTTCTTC.

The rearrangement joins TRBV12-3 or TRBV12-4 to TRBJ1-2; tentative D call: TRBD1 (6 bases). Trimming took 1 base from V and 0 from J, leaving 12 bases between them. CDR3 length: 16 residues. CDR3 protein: CASSLGQALANYGYTF. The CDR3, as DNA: TGTGCCAGCAGTTTAGGACAGGCTTTAGCTAACTATGGCTACACCTTC.

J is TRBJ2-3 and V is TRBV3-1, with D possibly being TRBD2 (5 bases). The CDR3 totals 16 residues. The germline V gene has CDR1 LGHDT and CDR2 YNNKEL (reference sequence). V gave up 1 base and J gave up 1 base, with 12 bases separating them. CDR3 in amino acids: CASSQVGGWGTDTQYF. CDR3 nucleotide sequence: TGTGCCAGCAGCCAAGTAGGAGGTTGGGGCACAGATACGCAGTATTTT.

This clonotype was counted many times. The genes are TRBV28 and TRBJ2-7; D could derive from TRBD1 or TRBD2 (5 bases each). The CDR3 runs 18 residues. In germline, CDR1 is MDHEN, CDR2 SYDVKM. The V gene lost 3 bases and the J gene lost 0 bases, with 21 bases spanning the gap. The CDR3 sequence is CASSFLSDGGTSSYEQYF. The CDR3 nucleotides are TGTGCCAGCAGTTTTCTCTCCGATGGGGGAACTAGCTCCTACGAGCAGTACTTC.

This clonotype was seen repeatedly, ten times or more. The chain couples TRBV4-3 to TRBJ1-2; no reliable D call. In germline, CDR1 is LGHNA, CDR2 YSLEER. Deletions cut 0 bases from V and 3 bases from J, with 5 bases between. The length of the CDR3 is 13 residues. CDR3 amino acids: CASSQDGDYGYTF. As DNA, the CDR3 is TGCGCCAGCAGCCAAGACGGGGACTATGGCTACACCTTC.

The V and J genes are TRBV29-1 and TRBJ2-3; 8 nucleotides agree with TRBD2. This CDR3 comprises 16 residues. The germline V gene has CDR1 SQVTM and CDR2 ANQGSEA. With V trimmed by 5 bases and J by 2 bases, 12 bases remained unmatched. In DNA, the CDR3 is TGCAGCGTTCTTGGGGGGGTAGCGGGGATCACAGATACGCAGTATTTT. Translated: CSVLGGVAGITDTQYF.

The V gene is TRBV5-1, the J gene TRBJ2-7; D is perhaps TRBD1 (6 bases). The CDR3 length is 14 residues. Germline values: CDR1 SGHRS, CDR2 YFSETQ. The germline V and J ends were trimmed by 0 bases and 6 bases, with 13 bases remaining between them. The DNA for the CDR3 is TGCGCCAGCAGCTTGGGCCAGGGGTCCGGCGAGCAGTACTTC. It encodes CASSLGQGSGEQYF. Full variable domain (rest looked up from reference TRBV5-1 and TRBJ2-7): KAGVTQTPRYLIKTRGQQVTLSCSPISGHRSVSWYQQTPGQGLQFLFEYFSETQRNKGNFPGRFSGRQFSNSRSEMNVSTLELGDSALYLCASSLGQGSGEQYFGPGTRLTVT.

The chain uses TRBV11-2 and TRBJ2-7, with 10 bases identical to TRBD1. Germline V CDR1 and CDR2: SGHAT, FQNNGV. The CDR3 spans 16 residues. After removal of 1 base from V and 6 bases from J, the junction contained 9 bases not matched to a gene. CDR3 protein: CASSLVLGQGRVEQYF. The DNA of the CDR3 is TGTGCCAGCAGCTTAGTCTTGGGACAGGGGAGGGTCGAGCAGTACTTC.

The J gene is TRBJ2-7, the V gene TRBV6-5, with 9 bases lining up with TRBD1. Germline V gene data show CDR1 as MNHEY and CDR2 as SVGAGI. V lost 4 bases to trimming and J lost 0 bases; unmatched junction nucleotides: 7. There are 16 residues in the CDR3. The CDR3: CASSFYRGPSSYEQYF. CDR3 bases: TGTGCCAGCAGTTTTTACAGGGGGCCCAGCTCCTACGAGCAGTACTTC.

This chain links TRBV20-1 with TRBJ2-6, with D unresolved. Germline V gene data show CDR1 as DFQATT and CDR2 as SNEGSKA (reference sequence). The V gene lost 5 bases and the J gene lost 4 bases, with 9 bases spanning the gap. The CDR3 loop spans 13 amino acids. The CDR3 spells CSARMPGANVLTF. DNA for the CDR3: TGCAGTGCTCGAATGCCCGGGGCCAACGTCCTGACTTTC.

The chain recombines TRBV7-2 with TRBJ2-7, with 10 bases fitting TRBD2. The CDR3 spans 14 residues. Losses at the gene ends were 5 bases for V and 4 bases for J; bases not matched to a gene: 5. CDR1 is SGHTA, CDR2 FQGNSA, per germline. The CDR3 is CASSPSGSQYEQYF. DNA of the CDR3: TGTGCCAGCAGCCCTAGCGGGAGTCAGTACGAGCAGTACTTC.

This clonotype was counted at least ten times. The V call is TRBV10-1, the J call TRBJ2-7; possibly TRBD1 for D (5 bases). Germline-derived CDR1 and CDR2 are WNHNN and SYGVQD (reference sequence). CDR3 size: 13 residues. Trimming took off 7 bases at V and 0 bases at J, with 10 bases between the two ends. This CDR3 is CASKGSNSYEQYF. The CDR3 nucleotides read TGCGCCAGCAAGGGGTCTAACTCCTACGAGCAGTACTTC.

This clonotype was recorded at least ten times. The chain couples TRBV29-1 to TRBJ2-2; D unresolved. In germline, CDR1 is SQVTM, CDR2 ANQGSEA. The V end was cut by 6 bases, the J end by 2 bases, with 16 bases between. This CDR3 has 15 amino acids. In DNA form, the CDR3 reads TGCAGCGTCGAATCAGTAGGGCTTAACACCGGGGAGCTGTTTTTT. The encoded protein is CSVESVGLNTGELFF.

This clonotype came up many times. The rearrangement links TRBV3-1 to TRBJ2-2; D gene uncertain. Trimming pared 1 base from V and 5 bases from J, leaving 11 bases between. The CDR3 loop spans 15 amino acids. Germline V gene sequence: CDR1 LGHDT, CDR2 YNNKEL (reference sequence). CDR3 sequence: CASSQALGWTGELFF. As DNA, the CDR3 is TGTGCCAGCAGCCAAGCTCTGGGGTGGACCGGGGAGCTGTTTTTT.